This TCR beta chain originates from a study of shared clonotypes between healthy human individuals. It was about 210 ng DNA, 31,000 or so T cell genomes, that sorted-subset replicate PCRs used. The method was immunoSEQ multiplex PCR; TCRdb's version includes in-frame clones alone and lacks a portion of them. The profile shows roughly 2.5 million clones, about 92% of them singletons. V lost 1 base, J lost 5 bases, and 9 bases stayed unmatched. The CDR3 consists of 17 residues. Germline loops: CDR1 MNHNS, CDR2 SASEGT. The rearrangement links TRBV6-1 to TRBJ2-2; 8 bases fit TRBD2. Material: naive CD4+ T cells sorted from blood. Documented subset: CD45RA+ positively selected. This TCR came from a man aged 18 to 29 in good health. The CDR3, as DNA: TGTGCCAGCAGTGAAGGCGGGGGGCGCGGCAGGACCGGGGAGCTGTTTTTT. Protein: CASSEGGGRGRTGELFF.